This T cell receptor (beta chain) derives from a study of blood T cell repertoires in COVID-19. The overall study: T cells, B-cell-depleted T cells, or PBMCs provided the cDNA or gDNA that served as material.

In the original analysis: Estimated nucleated cell counts came from reference gene primer amplification. This table comes from immunoSEQ multiplex PCR, and its TCRdb copy is limited to in-frame clones, with some not included. Clonal size and the V and J genes are those of that table, whereas D and trimming came from the DNA. The repertoire includes over 65,000 clones, roughly 77% of them detected once, and roughly 8.3% sits in the top ten. V lost 2 bases and J lost 0; bases outside the gene matches: 10. CDR3 length equals 17 residues. Germline CDR1 and CDR2: LGHDT and YNNKEL (reference sequence). The specimen was peripheral blood. The chain joins TRBV3-1 (or the pseudogene TRBV3-2) to TRBJ2-7; TRBD1 matches 7 bases. The sequence derives from a human donor in a cohort sampled during active COVID-19. The CDR3 protein is CASSQRPLRTGSYEQYF. The DNA for the CDR3 is TGTGCCAGCAGCCAACGCCCACTTAGGACAGGCTCCTACGAGCAGTACTTC.